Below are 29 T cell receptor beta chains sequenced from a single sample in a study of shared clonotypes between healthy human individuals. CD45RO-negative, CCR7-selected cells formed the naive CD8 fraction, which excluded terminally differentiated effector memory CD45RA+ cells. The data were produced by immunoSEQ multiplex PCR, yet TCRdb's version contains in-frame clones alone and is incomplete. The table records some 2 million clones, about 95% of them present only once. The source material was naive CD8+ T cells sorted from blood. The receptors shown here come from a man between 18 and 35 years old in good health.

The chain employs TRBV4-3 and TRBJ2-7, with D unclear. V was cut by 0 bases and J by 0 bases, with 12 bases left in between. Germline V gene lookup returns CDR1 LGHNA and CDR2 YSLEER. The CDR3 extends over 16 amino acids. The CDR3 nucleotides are TGCGCCAGCAGCCAAGAGGCCCTACCCAGCTCCTACGAGCAGTACTTC. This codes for CASSQEALPSSYEQYF.

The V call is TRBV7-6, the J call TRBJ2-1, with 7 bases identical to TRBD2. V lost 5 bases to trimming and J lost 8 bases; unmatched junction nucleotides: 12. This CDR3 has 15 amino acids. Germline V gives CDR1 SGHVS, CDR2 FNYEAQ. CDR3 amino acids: CASSIGGGDVDEQFF. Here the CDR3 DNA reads TGTGCCAGCAGCATCGGGGGAGGGGACGTCGATGAGCAGTTCTTC.

The CDR3 here is CASSFGRTYEQYF. Here the CDR3 DNA reads TGCGCCAGCAGCTTTGGACGGACCTACGAGCAGTACTTC. This sequence joins TRBV4-1 and TRBJ2-7, with no clear D. Germline CDR1 MGHRA, CDR2 YSYEKL. Trimming removed 5 bases at V and 2 bases at J, with 10 bases between. The CDR3 extends over 13 amino acids.

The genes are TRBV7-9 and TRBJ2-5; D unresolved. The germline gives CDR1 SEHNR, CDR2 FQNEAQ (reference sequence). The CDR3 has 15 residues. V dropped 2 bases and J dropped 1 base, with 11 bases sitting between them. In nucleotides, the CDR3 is TGTGCCAGCAGCTTACCTACGGGTTTCCAAGAGACCCAGTACTTC. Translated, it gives CASSLPTGFQETQYF.

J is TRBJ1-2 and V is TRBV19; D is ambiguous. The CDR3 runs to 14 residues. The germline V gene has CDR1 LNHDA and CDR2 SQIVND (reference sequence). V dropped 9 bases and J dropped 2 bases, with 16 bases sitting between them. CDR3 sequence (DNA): TGTGCCAGCTGTGCGGGCACCGGAAACTATGGCTACACCTTC. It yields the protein CASCAGTGNYGYTF.

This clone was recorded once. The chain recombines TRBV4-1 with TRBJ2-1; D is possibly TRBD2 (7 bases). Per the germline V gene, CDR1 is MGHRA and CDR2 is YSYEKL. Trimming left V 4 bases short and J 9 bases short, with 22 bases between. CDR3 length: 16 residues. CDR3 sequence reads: CASSPQGGGLESEQFF. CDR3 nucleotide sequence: TGCGCCAGCAGCCCCCAGGGAGGGGGACTCGAAAGTGAGCAGTTCTTC.

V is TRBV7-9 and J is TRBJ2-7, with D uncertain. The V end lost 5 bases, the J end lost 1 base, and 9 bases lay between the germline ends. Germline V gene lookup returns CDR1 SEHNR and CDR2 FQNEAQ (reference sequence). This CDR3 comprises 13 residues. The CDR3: CASSRPESYEQYF. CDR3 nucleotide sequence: TGTGCCAGCAGCCGTCCGGAGTCCTACGAGCAGTACTTC.

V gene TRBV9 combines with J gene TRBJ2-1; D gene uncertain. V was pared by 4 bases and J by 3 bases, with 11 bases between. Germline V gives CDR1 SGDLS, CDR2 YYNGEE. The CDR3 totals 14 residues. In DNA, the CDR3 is TGTGCCAGCAGCTTGACCTCATTCTACAATGAGCAGTTCTTC. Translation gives CASSLTSFYNEQFF. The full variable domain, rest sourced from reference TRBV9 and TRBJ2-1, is DSGVTQTPKHLITATGQRVTLRCSPRSGDLSVYWYQQSLDQGLQFLIQYYNGEERAKGNILERFSAQQFPDLHSELNLSSLELGDSALYFCASSLTSFYNEQFFGPGTRLTVL.

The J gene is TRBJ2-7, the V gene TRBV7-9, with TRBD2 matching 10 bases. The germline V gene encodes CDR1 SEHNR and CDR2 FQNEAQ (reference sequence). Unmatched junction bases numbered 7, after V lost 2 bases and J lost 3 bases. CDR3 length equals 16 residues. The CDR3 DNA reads TGTGCCAGCAGCTTAACGGTTGGGACTAGCGTCTACGAGCAGTACTTC. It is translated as CASSLTVGTSVYEQYF.

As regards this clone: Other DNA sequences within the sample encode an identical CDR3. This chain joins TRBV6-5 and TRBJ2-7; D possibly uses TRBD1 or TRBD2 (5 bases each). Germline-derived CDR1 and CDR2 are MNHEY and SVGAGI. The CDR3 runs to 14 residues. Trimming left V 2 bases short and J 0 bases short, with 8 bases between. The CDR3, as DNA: TGTGCCAGCAGTTACGGGACGCCCTCCTACGAGCAGTACTTC. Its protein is CASSYGTPSYEQYF.

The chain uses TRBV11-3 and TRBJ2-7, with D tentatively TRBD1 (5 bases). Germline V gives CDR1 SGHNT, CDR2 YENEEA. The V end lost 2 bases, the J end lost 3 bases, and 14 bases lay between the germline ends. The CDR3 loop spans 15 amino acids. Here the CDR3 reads CASSLIEGAYYEQYF. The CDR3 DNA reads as TGTGCCAGCAGCTTAATTGAAGGGGCGTACTACGAGCAGTACTTC.

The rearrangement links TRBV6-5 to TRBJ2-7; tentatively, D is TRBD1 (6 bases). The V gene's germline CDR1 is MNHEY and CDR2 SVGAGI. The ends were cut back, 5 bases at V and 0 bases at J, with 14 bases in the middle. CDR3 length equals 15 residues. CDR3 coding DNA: TGTGCCAGCAGTGTGCGGACAGACTCCTCCTACGAGCAGTACTTC. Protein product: CASSVRTDSSYEQYF.

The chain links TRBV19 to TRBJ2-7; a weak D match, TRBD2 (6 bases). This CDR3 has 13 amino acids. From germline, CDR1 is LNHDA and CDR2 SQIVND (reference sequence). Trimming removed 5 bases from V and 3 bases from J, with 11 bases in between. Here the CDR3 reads CASSAGLYYEQYF. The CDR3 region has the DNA TGTGCCAGTAGTGCGGGACTCTACTACGAGCAGTACTTC.

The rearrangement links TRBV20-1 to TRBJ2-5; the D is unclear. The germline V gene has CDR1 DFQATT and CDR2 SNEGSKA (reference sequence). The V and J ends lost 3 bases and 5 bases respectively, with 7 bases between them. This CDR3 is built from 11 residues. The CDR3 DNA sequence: TGCAGTGCTAGTCTCGGGGAGACCCAGTACTTC. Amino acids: CSASLGETQYF.

The CDR3 region has the DNA TGTGCCAGCAGCGCGGCAATCGGACAGGGGAGCTACACCTTC. This sequence encodes CASSAAIGQGSYTF. The V and J genes are TRBV9 and TRBJ1-2, with 9 bases aligning to TRBD1. The ends lost 3 bases at V and 9 bases at J; junction bases unmatched: 9. Germline lookup yields CDR1 SGDLS and CDR2 YYNGEE. This CDR3 is 14 amino acids long. Supplemented by reference TRBV9 and TRBJ1-2, the full variable domain reads DSGVTQTPKHLITATGQRVTLRCSPRSGDLSVYWYQQSLDQGLQFLIQYYNGEERAKGNILERFSAQQFPDLHSELNLSSLELGDSALYFCASSAAIGQGSYTFGSGTRLTVV.

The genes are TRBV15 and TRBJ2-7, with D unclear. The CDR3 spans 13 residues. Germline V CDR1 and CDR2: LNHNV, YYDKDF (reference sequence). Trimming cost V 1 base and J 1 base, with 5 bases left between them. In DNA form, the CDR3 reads TGTGCCACCAGCAGAGGAGTGTCCTACGAGCAGTACTTC. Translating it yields CATSRGVSYEQYF.

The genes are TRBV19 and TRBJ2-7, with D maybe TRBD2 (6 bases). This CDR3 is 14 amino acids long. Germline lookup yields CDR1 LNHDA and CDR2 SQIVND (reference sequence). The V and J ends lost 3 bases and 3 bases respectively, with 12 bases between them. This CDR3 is CASSMSQGGYEQYF. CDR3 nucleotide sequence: TGTGCCAGTAGTATGTCTCAGGGAGGCTACGAGCAGTACTTC.

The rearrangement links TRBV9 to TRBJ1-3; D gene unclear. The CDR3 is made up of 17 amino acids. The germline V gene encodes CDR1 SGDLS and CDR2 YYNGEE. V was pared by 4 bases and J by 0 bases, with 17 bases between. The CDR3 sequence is CASSPTNGLYSGNTIYF. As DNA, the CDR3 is TGTGCCAGCAGCCCCACGAACGGCTTGTACTCTGGAAACACCATATATTTT.

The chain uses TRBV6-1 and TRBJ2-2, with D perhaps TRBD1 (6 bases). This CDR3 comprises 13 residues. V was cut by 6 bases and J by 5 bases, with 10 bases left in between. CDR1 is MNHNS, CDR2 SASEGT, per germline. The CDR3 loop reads CASRIQGTGELFF. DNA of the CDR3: TGTGCCAGCAGAATCCAGGGGACCGGGGAGCTGTTTTTT.

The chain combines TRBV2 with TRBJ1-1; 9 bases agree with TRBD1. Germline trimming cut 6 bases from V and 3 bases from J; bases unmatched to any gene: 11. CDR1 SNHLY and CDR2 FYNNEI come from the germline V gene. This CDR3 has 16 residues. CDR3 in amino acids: CASRATGTGRDTEAFF. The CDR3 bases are TGTGCCAGCAGGGCAACAGGGACAGGGCGGGACACTGAAGCTTTCTTT.

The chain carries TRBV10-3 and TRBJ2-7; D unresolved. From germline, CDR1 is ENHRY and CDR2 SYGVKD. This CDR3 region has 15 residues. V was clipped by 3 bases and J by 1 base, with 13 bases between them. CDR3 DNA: TGTGCCATCAGTGACCCCGGGCACGAGTCCTACGAGCAGTACTTC. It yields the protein CAISDPGHESYEQYF.

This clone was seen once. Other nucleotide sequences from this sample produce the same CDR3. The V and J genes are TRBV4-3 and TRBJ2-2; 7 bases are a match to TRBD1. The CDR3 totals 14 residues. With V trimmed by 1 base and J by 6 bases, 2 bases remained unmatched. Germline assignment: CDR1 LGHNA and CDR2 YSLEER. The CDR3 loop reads CASSQGQGSGELFF. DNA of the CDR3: TGCGCCAGCAGCCAAGGACAGGGCTCCGGGGAGCTGTTTTTT.

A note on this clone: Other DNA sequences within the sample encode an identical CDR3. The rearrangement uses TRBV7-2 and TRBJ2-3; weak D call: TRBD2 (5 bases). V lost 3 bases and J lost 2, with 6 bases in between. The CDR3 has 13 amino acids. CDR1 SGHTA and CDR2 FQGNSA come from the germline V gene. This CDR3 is CASSLTNTDTQYF. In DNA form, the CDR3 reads TGTGCCAGCAGCTTGACTAACACAGATACGCAGTATTTT.

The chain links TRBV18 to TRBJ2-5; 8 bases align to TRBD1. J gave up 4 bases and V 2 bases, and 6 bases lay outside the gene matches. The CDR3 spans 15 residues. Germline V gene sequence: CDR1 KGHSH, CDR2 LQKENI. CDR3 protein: CASSPAGGPVETQYF. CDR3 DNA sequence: TGTGCCAGCTCACCAGCAGGGGGCCCTGTAGAGACCCAGTACTTC.

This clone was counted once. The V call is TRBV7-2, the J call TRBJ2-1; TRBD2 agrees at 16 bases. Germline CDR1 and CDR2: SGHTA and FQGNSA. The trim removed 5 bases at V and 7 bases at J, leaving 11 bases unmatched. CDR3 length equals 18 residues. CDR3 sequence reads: CASSPGTSGRAPGNEQFF. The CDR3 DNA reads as TGTGCCAGCAGCCCGGGGACTAGCGGGAGGGCCCCGGGGAATGAGCAGTTCTTC.

The CDR3 here is CASSFGTGEPYEQYF. The CDR3 DNA follows: TGCGCCAGCAGCTTTGGGACAGGGGAACCCTACGAGCAGTACTTC. V usage is TRBV5-1 and J usage is TRBJ2-7, with 10 bases aligning to TRBD1. The CDR3 has 15 amino acids. Trimming cost V 2 bases and J 2 bases; bases outside gene matches: 4. Germline V gene lookup returns CDR1 SGHRS and CDR2 YFSETQ.

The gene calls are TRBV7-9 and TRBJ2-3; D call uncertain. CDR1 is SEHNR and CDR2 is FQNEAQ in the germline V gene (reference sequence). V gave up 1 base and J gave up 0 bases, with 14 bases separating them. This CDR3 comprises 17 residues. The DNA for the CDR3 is TGTGCCAGCAGCTTAGACACCTGGACCCAAAGCACAGATACGCAGTATTTT. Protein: CASSLDTWTQSTDTQYF.

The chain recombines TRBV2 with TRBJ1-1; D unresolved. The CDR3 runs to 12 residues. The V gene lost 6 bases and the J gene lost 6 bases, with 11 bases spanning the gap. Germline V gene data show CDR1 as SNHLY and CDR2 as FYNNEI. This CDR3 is CASRGSISEAFF. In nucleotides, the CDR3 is TGTGCCAGCAGGGGGTCTATCTCTGAAGCTTTCTTT.

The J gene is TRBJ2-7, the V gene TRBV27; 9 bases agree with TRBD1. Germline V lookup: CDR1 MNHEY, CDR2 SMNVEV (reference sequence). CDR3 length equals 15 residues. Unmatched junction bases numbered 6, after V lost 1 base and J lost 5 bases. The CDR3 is CASSLYGTGPHEQYF. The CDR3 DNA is TGTGCCAGCAGTTTATACGGGACAGGGCCCCACGAGCAGTACTTC.